The T cell receptor beta chain under discussion was sequenced for a study of CD8+ T cells in alopecia areata. Overall study results and limits: Lesional scalp, especially alopecia totalis/universalis, showed higher clonality than normal scalp. Patients showed less clear TCR sequence sharing than mice, possibly partly because of HLA diversity. Scalp samples also yield sequences from resident alphabeta T cells of normal skin.

Extracted RNA was reverse transcribed into cDNA, the sequencing template. Libraries were prepared by immunoSEQ multiplex PCR; TCRdb keeps only in-frame clonotypes and omits some of them. The sample lists 100,000 to 150,000 clones; approximately 47% were seen once. A remark on this clone: The antigen is not known.

CDR1 and CDR2 from the germline V gene are SQVTM and ANQGSEA. V dropped 7 bases and J dropped 3 bases, with 15 bases sitting between them. The CDR3 contains 13 residues. The rearrangement joins TRBV29-1 to TRBJ1-2, with D tentatively TRBD1 (5 bases). This receptor was taken from a human donor with alopecia areata. Specimen: NKG2D-low CD8+ T cells sorted from blood. The CDR3 nucleotides are TGCAGCGGTTTGAAAGGGGTGGACTATGGCTACACCTTC. Its protein product is CSGLKGVDYGYTF.